Following are 10 T cell receptor beta chains from one sample sequenced in a study of blood T cell repertoires in COVID-19. Sequencing used immunoSEQ multiplex PCR; TCRdb keeps in-frame clones, though not all of them. The sample yields approximately 28,000 clones, roughly 80% seen once. The specimen was peripheral blood. These receptors all stem from a woman aged 55-69 years with acute or convalescent COVID-19.

In DNA form, the CDR3 reads TGTGCCAGCAGCCCCTTCTCCTACGAGCAGTACTTC. Protein: CASSPFSYEQYF. The chain links TRBV7-2 to TRBJ2-7, with D uncertain. The germline gives CDR1 SGHTA, CDR2 FQGNSA. The CDR3 has 12 residues. With 5 bases removed from V and 0 bases from J, the gap between germline ends came to 5 bases.

This clone was seen only a few times. The V gene is TRBV2, the J gene TRBJ2-1, with D maybe TRBD2 (8 bases). Trimming removed 6 bases at V and 6 bases at J, with 24 bases between. CDR3 length equals 17 residues. Germline assignment: CDR1 SNHLY and CDR2 FYNNEI. CDR3 DNA sequence: TGTGCCAGCAGCCTTTACGGGACAGCGGGGGTCCTCAATGAGCAGTTCTTC. Translation gives CASSLYGTAGVLNEQFF.

This chain connects TRBV6-4 to TRBJ2-3; D is perhaps TRBD2 (5 bases). Germline assignment: CDR1 MRHNA and CDR2 SNTAGT. Trimming pared 0 bases from V and 3 bases from J, leaving 10 bases between. This CDR3 is built from 15 residues. Written as DNA, the CDR3 is TGTGCCAGCAGTGACTCGATAGAGGGAACAGATACGCAGTATTTT. Protein: CASSDSIEGTDTQYF.

This clone was seen once. The J gene is TRBJ2-3, the V gene TRBV7-3; perhaps TRBD2 as D (5 bases). Germline assignment: CDR1 SGHTA and CDR2 FQGTGA. The CDR3 loop spans 15 amino acids. Trimming left V 3 bases short and J 3 bases short, with 13 bases between. DNA of the CDR3: TGTGCCAGCAGCTTGGCTAGCTCGGGAACAGATACGCAGTATTTT. Its protein is CASSLASSGTDTQYF.

J is TRBJ2-1 and V is TRBV20-1, with unresolved D. CDR3 length: 11 residues. V was cut by 3 bases and J by 10 bases, with 10 bases left in between. Germline V gives CDR1 DFQATT, CDR2 SNEGSKA (reference sequence). CDR3 region: CSARRLIEQFF. The CDR3 nucleotides read TGCAGTGCTAGGCGGCTGATCGAGCAGTTCTTC.

The chain recombines TRBV7-9 with TRBJ1-2; D is perhaps TRBD1 (6 bases). The germline gives CDR1 SEHNR, CDR2 FQNEAQ (reference sequence). V was cut by 5 bases and J by 8 bases, with 15 bases left in between. The CDR3 is made up of 13 amino acids. The CDR3 protein is CASSPSYDRGYTF. CDR3 coding DNA: TGTGCCAGCAGCCCCAGCTATGACAGGGGCTACACCTTC. Based on the CDR3 plus reference TRBV7-9 and TRBJ1-2, the full variable domain is DTGVSQNPRHKITKRGQNVTFRCDPISEHNRLYWYRQTLGQGPEFLTYFQNEAQLEKSRLLSDRFSAERPKGSFSTLEIQRTEQGDSAMYLCASSPSYDRGYTFGSGTRLTVV.

V and J are TRBV14 and TRBJ2-1; 10 positions match TRBD2. The CDR3 has 16 amino acids. V was clipped by 2 bases and J by 9 bases; unmatched bases: 10. Germline CDR1 is SGHDN and CDR2 is FVKESK. The DNA of the CDR3 is TGTGCCAGCAGCCAAAGAAATCTAGCGGGGGCAGGTGAGCAGTTCTTC. Its translation: CASSQRNLAGAGEQFF.

The chain couples TRBV7-2 to TRBJ1-3; D unclear. Trimming shortened V by 5 bases and J by 1 base, and 15 bases separated the two germline ends. Germline V gene lookup returns CDR1 SGHTA and CDR2 FQGNSA. This CDR3 has 16 amino acids. CDR3 DNA: TGTGCCAGCAGCCACCCTGTGAGTCGTTCTGGAAACACCATATATTTT. Protein sequence: CASSHPVSRSGNTIYF.

The chain joins TRBV6-5 to TRBJ2-7; TRBD1 aligns across 7 bases. V lost 2 bases to trimming and J lost 1 base; unmatched junction nucleotides: 5. The germline CDR1 and CDR2 sequences are MNHEY and SVGAGI. The CDR3 extends over 15 amino acids. This chain's CDR3 is CASSYKDRPSYEQYF. CDR3 sequence (DNA): TGTGCCAGCAGTTACAAGGACAGGCCGTCCTACGAGCAGTACTTC.

The chain joins TRBV28 to TRBJ1-5; 9 bases fit TRBD1. The CDR3 covers 14 residues. Germline loops: CDR1 MDHEN, CDR2 SYDVKM. Trimming cost V 3 bases and J 5 bases; bases outside gene matches: 2. This chain's CDR3 is CASSLGQGDQPQHF. The CDR3 DNA is TGTGCCAGCAGTTTGGGACAGGGAGATCAGCCCCAGCATTTT.